Listed below are T cell receptor beta chains from one sample, sequenced in a study of cytomegalovirus exposure and HLA in healthy donors. The method was immunoSEQ multiplex PCR; TCRdb's version includes in-frame clones alone and lacks a portion of them. Of roughly 140,000 clones listed, roughly 64% are singletons. The sequenced sample was PBMCs. The source of these receptors is a young woman in good health and CMV-seropositive. The CDR3 runs from the conserved cysteine through the conserved F or W. Fields, in order: J gene, V gene, CDR3 protein.

J gene: TRBJ2-7; V gene: TRBV30; CDR3 protein: CAWSGGYEQYF
J gene: TRBJ2-7; V gene: TRBV2; CDR3 protein: CASSERGRVPYEQYF
J gene: TRBJ2-7; V gene: TRBV15; CDR3 protein: CATSREGSGADEQYF
J gene: TRBJ1-1; V gene: TRBV11-2; CDR3 protein: CASRNRIHMNTEAFF
J gene: TRBJ2-7; V gene: TRBV28; CDR3 protein: CASKRQGPYYEQYF
J gene: TRBJ1-5; V gene: TRBV28; CDR3 protein: CASSRGTGPNQPQHF
J gene: TRBJ1-1; V gene: TRBV10-3; CDR3 protein: CAISARGSNTEAFF
J gene: TRBJ1-1; V gene: TRBV28; CDR3 protein: CASSLLTGTPTEAFF
J gene: TRBJ1-3; V gene: TRBV4-2; CDR3 protein: CASSQVGGTGNTIYF
J gene: TRBJ1-1; V gene: TRBV5-1; CDR3 protein: CASSLDGYGRGNTEAFF
J gene: TRBJ1-4; V gene: TRBV28; CDR3 protein: CASSLQGEGEKLFF
J gene: TRBJ2-1; V gene: TRBV6-1; CDR3 protein: CASSDPAGGSYNEQFF
J gene: TRBJ2-1; V gene: TRBV7-9; CDR3 protein: CASSARNEQFF
J gene: TRBJ1-3; V gene: TRBV27; CDR3 protein: CASSLSAGSGNTIYF
J gene: TRBJ1-3; V gene: TRBV5-6; CDR3 protein: CAISQGRGNTIYF
J gene: TRBJ2-2; V gene: TRBV7-3; CDR3 protein: CASTKTGVGGELFF
J gene: TRBJ1-5; V gene: TRBV7-2; CDR3 protein: CASSPGRGSPNQPQHF
J gene: TRBJ2-3; V gene: TRBV29-1; CDR3 protein: CSVTLPRGNTDTQYF
J gene: -; V gene: TRBV27; CDR3 protein: CASSLSSGSYEQYF
J gene: TRBJ2-1; V gene: TRBV4-1; CDR3 protein: CASSRYAGNEQFF
J gene: TRBJ1-6; V gene: TRBV5-1; CDR3 protein: CASSLNANRDRVSSPLHF
J gene: TRBJ2-7; V gene: TRBV7-2; CDR3 protein: CASSLLAGGEQYF
J gene: TRBJ2-4; V gene: TRBV13; CDR3 protein: CASSPSGQAVLAKNIQYF
J gene: TRBJ2-3; V gene: TRBV7-3; CDR3 protein: CASSPDREDTQYF
J gene: TRBJ2-5; V gene: TRBV28; CDR3 protein: CASSHGREGGETQYF
J gene: TRBJ2-7; V gene: TRBV6-5; CDR3 protein: CASRHGAGGSYEQYF
J gene: TRBJ2-7; V gene: TRBV6-5; CDR3 protein: CASSDSGRRAEQYF
J gene: TRBJ1-5; V gene: TRBV7-9; CDR3 protein: CASTDSGGSNQPQHF
J gene: TRBJ1-2; V gene: TRBV10-1; CDR3 protein: CASSLTGDYGYTF
J gene: TRBJ1-6; V gene: TRBV9; CDR3 protein: CASSVGGFSYNSPLHF
J gene: TRBJ2-2; V gene: TRBV2; CDR3 protein: CASSVNREGPNTGELFF
J gene: TRBJ2-5; V gene: TRBV7-6; CDR3 protein: CASSEGTSALSQTQYF
J gene: TRBJ2-3; V gene: TRBV19; CDR3 protein: CASSIIGRGTDTQYF
J gene: TRBJ1-6; V gene: TRBV19; CDR3 protein: CASSILPTYNSPLHF
J gene: -; V gene: TRBV14; CDR3 protein: CASSYTTGESYEQYF
J gene: TRBJ1-5; V gene: TRBV27; CDR3 protein: CASSRQGNQPQHF
J gene: TRBJ2-2; V gene: TRBV6-5; CDR3 protein: CASSRDTGELFF
J gene: TRBJ1-5; V gene: TRBV29-1; CDR3 protein: CSVGGVGQPQHF
J gene: TRBJ2-1; V gene: TRBV11-2; CDR3 protein: CASSLSAGSYNEQFF
J gene: TRBJ2-5; V gene: TRBV4-1; CDR3 protein: CASSKGAGGETQYF
J gene: TRBJ1-2; V gene: TRBV5-1; CDR3 protein: CASSLDGTGGGLSYGYTF
J gene: TRBJ1-5; V gene: TRBV7-2; CDR3 protein: CASSSGTGGFQPQHF
J gene: TRBJ2-7; V gene: TRBV7-8; CDR3 protein: CASSLTAESTSGQYF
J gene: TRBJ1-5; V gene: TRBV4-1; CDR3 protein: CASSQDPRGNQPQHF
J gene: TRBJ2-5; V gene: TRBV18; CDR3 protein: CASSPGTPETQYF
J gene: TRBJ1-1; V gene: TRBV10-3; CDR3 protein: CAIRERDTKGEAFF
J gene: TRBJ2-2; V gene: TRBV10-1; CDR3 protein: CASSWTSGGPAGELFF
J gene: TRBJ2-4; V gene: TRBV11-2; CDR3 protein: CASSPGLRNIQYF
J gene: TRBJ2-1; V gene: TRBV5-1; CDR3 protein: CASSYSGYEQFF
J gene: TRBJ1-2; V gene: TRBV2; CDR3 protein: CASSIDRDYGYTF
J gene: TRBJ1-1; V gene: TRBV19; CDR3 protein: CASTRQVLNTEAFF
J gene: TRBJ2-7; V gene: TRBV2; CDR3 protein: CASSLTGLSYEQYF
J gene: TRBJ2-1; V gene: TRBV6-4; CDR3 protein: CASSGVAGGNNEQFF
J gene: TRBJ2-7; V gene: TRBV5-5; CDR3 protein: CASSLRGTGAAQWYF
J gene: TRBJ2-3; V gene: TRBV30; CDR3 protein: CAWTIAGGPRDTQYF
J gene: TRBJ2-3; V gene: TRBV30; CDR3 protein: CAWSRGALLLTDTQYF
J gene: TRBJ1-2; V gene: TRBV6-5; CDR3 protein: CASSNTGAYGYTF
J gene: TRBJ1-1; V gene: TRBV19; CDR3 protein: CASSIRPNRGEAFF
J gene: TRBJ1-1; V gene: TRBV7-6; CDR3 protein: CASSLAGVNTEAFF